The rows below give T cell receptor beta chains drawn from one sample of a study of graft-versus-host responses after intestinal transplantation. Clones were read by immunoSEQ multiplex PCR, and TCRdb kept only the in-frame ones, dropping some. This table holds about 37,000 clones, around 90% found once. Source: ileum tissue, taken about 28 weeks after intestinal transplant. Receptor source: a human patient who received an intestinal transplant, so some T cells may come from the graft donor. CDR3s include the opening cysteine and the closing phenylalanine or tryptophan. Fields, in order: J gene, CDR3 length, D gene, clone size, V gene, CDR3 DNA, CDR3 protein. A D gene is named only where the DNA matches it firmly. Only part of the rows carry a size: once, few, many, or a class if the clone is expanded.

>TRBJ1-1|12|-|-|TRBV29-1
TGCAGCCCCCTGGGGGTTAACACTGAAGCTTTCTTT
CSPLGVNTEAFF
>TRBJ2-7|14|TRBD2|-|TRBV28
TGTGCCAGCAGTTTGTCGGGAGGTCCCTACGAGCAGTACTTC
CASSLSGGPYEQYF
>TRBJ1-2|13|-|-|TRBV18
TGTGCCAGCTCACTAGACAGTAACTATGGCTACACCTTC
CASSLDSNYGYTF
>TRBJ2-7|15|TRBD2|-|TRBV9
TGTGCCAGCAGCGTAGCGGGCGGGAGTAGCTACGAGCAGTACTTC
CASSVAGGSSYEQYF
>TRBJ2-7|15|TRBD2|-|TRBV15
TGTGCCACCAGCAGGGGTAGCGGGTCCCTTGGCGAGCAGTACTTC
CATSRGSGSLGEQYF
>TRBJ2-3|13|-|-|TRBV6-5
TGTGCCAGCAGTACGACCGGGACTCATACGCAGTATTTT
CASSTTGTHTQYF
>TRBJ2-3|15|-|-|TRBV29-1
TGCAGCGTTGAGGTCCCAGGCAGGGCCGCAGATACGCAGTATTTT
CSVEVPGRAADTQYF
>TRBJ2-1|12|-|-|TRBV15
TGTGCCACCAGCGGTCCCCACAATGAGCAGTTCTTC
CATSGPHNEQFF
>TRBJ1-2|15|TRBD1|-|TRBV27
TGTGCCAGCAGTTTCAGGGGGGGCTTCGGCTATGGCTACACCTTC
CASSFRGGFGYGYTF
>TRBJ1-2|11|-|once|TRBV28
TGTGCCAGCAGTTGGTGGGGGACCTACACCTTC
CASSWWGTYTF
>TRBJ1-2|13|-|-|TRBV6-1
TGTGCCAGCAGTGAAAGGACAGTCTATGGCTACACCTTC
CASSERTVYGYTF
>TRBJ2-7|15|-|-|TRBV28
TGTGCCAGCAGTCCCCCCGGACAGCGGGGAAACGAGCAGTACTTC
CASSPPGQRGNEQYF
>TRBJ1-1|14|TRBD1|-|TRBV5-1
TGCGCCAGCAGCCAGGACAGGGGGAACACTGAAGCTTTCTTT
CASSQDRGNTEAFF
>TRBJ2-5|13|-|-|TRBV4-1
TGCGCCAGCAGCCAAGATTTCGGAGAGACCCAGTACTTC
CASSQDFGETQYF
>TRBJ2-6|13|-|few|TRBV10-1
TGCGCCAGCAGTGAGTCTGGGGCCAACGTCCTGACTTTC
CASSESGANVLTF
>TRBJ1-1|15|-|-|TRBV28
TGTGCCAGTTCCCCTGTTGCGGGGGAGGGGAGGGAAGCTTTCTTT
CASSPVAGEGREAFF
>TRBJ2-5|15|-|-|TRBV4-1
TGCGCCAGCAGCCAAGGTCGGCAGCCCCAAAAGACCCAGTACTTC
CASSQGRQPQKTQYF
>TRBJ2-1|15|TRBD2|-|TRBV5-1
TGCGCCAGCAGCTTGCTTAGCGGGGACTACAATGAGCAGTTCTTC
CASSLLSGDYNEQFF
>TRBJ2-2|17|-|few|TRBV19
TGTGCCAGTAGCTCGTATTACCTTCCGCAGAACACCGGGGAGCTGTTTTTT
CASSSYYLPQNTGELFF
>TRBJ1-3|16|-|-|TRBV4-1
TGCGCCAGCAGCCAAGAGGTCCCCGGGGTTGGAAACACCATATATTTT
CASSQEVPGVGNTIYF
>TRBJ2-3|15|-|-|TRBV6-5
TGTGCCAGCAGTTATGAGTTTCCAGGGGCTGATACGCAGTATTTT
CASSYEFPGADTQYF
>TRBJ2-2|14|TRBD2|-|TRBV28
TGTGCCAGCAGTCCCTGGGAGGGGTCCGGGGAGCTGTTTTTT
CASSPWEGSGELFF
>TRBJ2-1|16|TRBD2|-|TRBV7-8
TGTGCCAGCAGCCCCCGGCTAGCGGGGTCCTACAATGAGCAGTTCTTC
CASSPRLAGSYNEQFF